This T cell receptor beta chain originates from a study of shared clonotypes between healthy human individuals. For each subset, genomic DNA was distributed in equal portions over several immunoSEQ plates. The data were produced by immunoSEQ multiplex PCR, yet TCRdb's version contains in-frame clones alone and is incomplete. The table records hundreds of thousands of clones, 96% of them present only once. V was pared by 4 bases and J by 2 bases, with 17 bases between. This CDR3 is built from 16 residues. From germline, CDR1 is SGHDN and CDR2 FVKESK. Points on this clone: The antigen is unknown.

Naive CD8 cells comprised CD45RO-negative, CCR7-positively selected cells, excluding terminally differentiated effector memory CD45RA+ cells. Regarding the study as a whole: A handful of donors held roughly 5% of naive CD4 clonotypes in common. Generation probabilities were higher for clonotypes shared across all four sorted-subset donors than for unshared ones.

This receptor was obtained from a man aged 25-45 years in good health. The gene calls are TRBV14 and TRBJ2-5; D remains ambiguous. The sequenced material came from naive CD8+ T cells sorted from blood. CDR3 DNA sequence: TGTGCCAGCAGCCCCCGCTTTGAGGCACAGCAAGAGACCCAGTACTTC. Amino acid sequence: CASSPRFEAQQETQYF.